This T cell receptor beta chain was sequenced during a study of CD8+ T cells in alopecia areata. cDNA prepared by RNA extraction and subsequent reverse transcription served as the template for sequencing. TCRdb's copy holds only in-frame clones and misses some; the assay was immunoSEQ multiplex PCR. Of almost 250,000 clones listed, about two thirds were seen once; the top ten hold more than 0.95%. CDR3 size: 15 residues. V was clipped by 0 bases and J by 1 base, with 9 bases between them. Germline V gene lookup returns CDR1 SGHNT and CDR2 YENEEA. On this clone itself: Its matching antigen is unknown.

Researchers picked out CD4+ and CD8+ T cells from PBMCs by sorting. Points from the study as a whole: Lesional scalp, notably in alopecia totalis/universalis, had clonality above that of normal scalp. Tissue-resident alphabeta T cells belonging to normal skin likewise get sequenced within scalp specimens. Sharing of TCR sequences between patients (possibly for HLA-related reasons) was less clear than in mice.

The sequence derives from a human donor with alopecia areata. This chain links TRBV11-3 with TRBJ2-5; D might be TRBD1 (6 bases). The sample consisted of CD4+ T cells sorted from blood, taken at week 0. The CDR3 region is CASSLDSRGQETQYF. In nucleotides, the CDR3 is TGTGCCAGCAGCTTAGATAGCAGGGGCCAAGAGACCCAGTACTTC.